The rows below give T cell receptor beta chains drawn from one sample of a study of cytomegalovirus exposure and HLA in healthy donors. Assay: immunoSEQ multiplex PCR; the TCRdb copy retains only in-frame clones and omits some. The sample holds under 70,000 clones; roughly 70% are singletons and the top ten take just under 20%. Sample: PBMCs. These receptors all stem from a woman aged 60-75 years in good health and CMV-seropositive. Each CDR3 is given with its conserved first and last residue. A D gene is named only where the DNA matches it firmly.

j_gene	d_gene	v_gene	CDR3aa	CDR3nt
TRBJ1-4	TRBD1	TRBV4-1	CASSQDLLGVRGNEKLFF	TGCGCCAGCAGCCAAGATCTTTTAGGTGTCAGGGGGAATGAAAAACTGTTTTTT
TRBJ2-6	TRBD1	TRBV2	CASSDRVGSGANVLTF	TGTGCCAGCAGCGACAGGGTTGGATCCGGGGCCAACGTCCTGACTTTC
TRBJ2-5	TRBD2	TRBV9	CASSSWTSGETQYF	TGTGCCAGCAGCTCGTGGACTAGCGGGGAGACCCAGTACTTC
TRBJ1-4	NA	TRBV7-9	CASSRGWELFF	TGTGCCAGCAGCCGAGGGTGGGAACTGTTTTTT
TRBJ1-2	NA	TRBV4-1	CASSQVAGGYGYTF	TGCGCCAGCAGCCAAGTAGCGGGGGGCTATGGCTACACCTTC
TRBJ2-7	NA	TRBV5-8	CASSTTYTYEQYF	TGTGCCAGCAGCACTACATATACCTACGAGCAGTACTTC
TRBJ2-1	NA	TRBV15	CATSREFAVNEQFF	TGTGCCACCAGCAGAGAATTCGCAGTCAATGAGCAGTTCTTC
TRBJ2-7	TRBD1	TRBV5-1	CASSLLGTGPHEQYF	TGCGCCAGCAGCTTGCTCGGGACAGGGCCCCACGAGCAGTACTTC
TRBJ1-1	NA	TRBV6-1	CASSEFTGSYTEAFF	TGTGCCAGCAGTGAGTTTACAGGGTCGTACACTGAAGCTTTCTTT
TRBJ1-2	TRBD1	TRBV30	CAWARDRPYGYTF	TGTGCCTGGGCAAGGGACAGGCCCTATGGCTACACCTTC